This entry describes one T cell receptor beta chain. CDR1 is SGHRS, CDR2 YFSETQ, per germline. This CDR3 has 16 amino acids. With 0 bases clipped from V and 3 bases from J, the junction kept 4 bases outside the gene matches. The data originate from a study of T cell responses to AZD1222 COVID-19 vaccine. Libraries were prepared by immunoSEQ multiplex PCR; TCRdb keeps only in-frame clonotypes and omits some of them. The sample has about 110,000 clones; roughly 86% are singletons. The sequence derives from an adult in good health. The source was peripheral blood, collected on day 0 of AZD1222 vaccination. The chain couples TRBV5-1 to TRBJ2-5; 11 nucleotides match TRBD2. CDR3 nucleotide sequence: TGCGCCAGCAGCTTGGGTTCTAGCGGGGGGAAAGAGACCCAGTACTTC. It encodes CASSLGSSGGKETQYF.